This T cell receptor beta chain was recorded in a study of T cell repertoires in cytomegalovirus infection. Via MiXCR, TCRdb re-called the reads, giving one row per CDR3 protein. The repertoire has some 320,000 distinct CDR3 sequences, approximately 9.5% of them found once; the top ten carry 3.5% to 4.5%. This sequence was found in a human donor in good health (CMV status not recorded). Some clones in this sample may be carry-over from other donors' samples. Sequenced: PBMCs.

In nucleotides, the CDR3 is TGCGCCAGCAGCCAAGATGAAAACCAGCCCCAGCATTTT. Translating gives CASSQDENQPQHF. The chain joins TRBV4-3 to TRBJ1-5; D is unclear. With 0 bases removed from V and 7 bases from J, the gap between germline ends came to 7 bases. Germline CDR1 and CDR2: LGHNA and YSLEER. The CDR3 has 13 amino acids.